This TCR beta chain is drawn from a study of control samples from healthy donors and cancer patients. Germline CDR1 and CDR2: MNHEY and SVGAGI. V lost 7 bases and J 1 base, leaving 7 bases between the germline ends. The CDR3 runs 12 residues. TCRdb keeps only in-frame clones here, not all; method: immunoSEQ multiplex PCR. The table includes 75,000 to 95,000 clones, less than 95% detected once. Sequencing used blood. This sequence originates from a woman aged 18 to 35 in good health. The chain uses TRBV6-5 and TRBJ1-1; D uncertain. This CDR3 is CASINTNTEAFF. DNA for the CDR3: TGTGCCAGCATTAATACGAACACTGAAGCTTTCTTT.